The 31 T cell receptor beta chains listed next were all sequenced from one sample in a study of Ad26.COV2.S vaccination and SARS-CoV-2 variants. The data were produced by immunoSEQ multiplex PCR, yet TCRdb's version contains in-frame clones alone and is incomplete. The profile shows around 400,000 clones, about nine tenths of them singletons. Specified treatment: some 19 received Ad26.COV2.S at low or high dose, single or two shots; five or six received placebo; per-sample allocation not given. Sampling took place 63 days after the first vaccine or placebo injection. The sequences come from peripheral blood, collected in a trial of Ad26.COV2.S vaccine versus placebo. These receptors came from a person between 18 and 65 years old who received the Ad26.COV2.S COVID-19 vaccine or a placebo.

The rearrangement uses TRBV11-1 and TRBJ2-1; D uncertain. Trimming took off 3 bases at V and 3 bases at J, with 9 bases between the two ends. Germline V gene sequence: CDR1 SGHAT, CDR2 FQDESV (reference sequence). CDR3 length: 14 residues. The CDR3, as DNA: TGTGCCAGCAGCTTTCGACCTCTCTACAATGAGCAGTTCTTC. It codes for CASSFRPLYNEQFF. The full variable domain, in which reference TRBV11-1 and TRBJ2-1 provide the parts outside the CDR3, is EAEVAQSPRYKITEKSQAVAFWCDPISGHATLYWYRQILGQGPELLVQFQDESVVDDSQLPKDRFSAERLKGVDSTLKIQPAELGDSAMYLCASSFRPLYNEQFFGPGTRLTVL.

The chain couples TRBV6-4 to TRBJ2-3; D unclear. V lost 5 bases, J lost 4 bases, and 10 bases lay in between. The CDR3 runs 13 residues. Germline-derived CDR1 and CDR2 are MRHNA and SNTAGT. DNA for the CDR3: TGTGCCAGCAGTCCCGAGAGGTCAGATACGCAGTATTTT. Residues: CASSPERSDTQYF.

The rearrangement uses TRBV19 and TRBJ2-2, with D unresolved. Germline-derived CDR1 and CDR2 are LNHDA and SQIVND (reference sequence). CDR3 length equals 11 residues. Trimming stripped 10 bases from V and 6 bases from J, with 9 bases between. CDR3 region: CATGIAGELFF. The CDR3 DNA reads TGTGCCACCGGAATAGCCGGGGAGCTGTTTTTT. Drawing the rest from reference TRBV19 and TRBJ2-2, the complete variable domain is DGGITQSPKYLFRKEGQNVTLSCEQNLNHDAMYWYRQDPGQGLRLIYYSQIVNDFQKGDIAEGYSVSREKKESFPLTVTSAQKNPTAFYLCATGIAGELFFGEGSRLTVL.

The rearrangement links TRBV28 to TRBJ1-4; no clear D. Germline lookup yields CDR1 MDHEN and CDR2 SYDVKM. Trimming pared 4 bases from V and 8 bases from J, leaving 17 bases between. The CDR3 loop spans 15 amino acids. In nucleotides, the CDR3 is TGTGCCAGCAGTTCCCGACCCAGAGATGGAGAAAAACTGTTTTTT. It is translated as CASSSRPRDGEKLFF.

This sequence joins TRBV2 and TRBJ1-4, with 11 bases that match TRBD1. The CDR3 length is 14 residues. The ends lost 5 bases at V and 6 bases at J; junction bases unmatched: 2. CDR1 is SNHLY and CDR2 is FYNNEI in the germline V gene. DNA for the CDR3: TGTGCCAGCAGTCGGGACAGGGGGTATGAAAAACTGTTTTTT. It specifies CASSRDRGYEKLFF.

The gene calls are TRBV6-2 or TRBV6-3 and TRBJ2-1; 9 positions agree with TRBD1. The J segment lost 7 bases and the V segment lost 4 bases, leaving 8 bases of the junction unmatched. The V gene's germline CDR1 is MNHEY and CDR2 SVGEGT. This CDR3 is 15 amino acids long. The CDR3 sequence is CASSSGTGWLNEQFF. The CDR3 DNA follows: TGTGCCAGCAGTTCCGGGACAGGGTGGTTGAATGAGCAGTTCTTC.

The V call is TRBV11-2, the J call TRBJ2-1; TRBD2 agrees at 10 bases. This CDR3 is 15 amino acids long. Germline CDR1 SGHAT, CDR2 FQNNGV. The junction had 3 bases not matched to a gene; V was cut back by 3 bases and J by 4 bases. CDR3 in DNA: TGTGCCAGCAGCTTGGCTAGCGGGAGTTACAATGAGCAGTTCTTC. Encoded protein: CASSLASGSYNEQFF. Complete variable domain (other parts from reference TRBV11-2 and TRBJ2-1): EAGVAQSPRYKIIEKRQSVAFWCNPISGHATLYWYQQILGQGPKLLIQFQNNGVVDDSQLPKDRFSAERLKGVDSTLKIQPAKLEDSAVYLCASSLASGSYNEQFFGPGTRLTVL.

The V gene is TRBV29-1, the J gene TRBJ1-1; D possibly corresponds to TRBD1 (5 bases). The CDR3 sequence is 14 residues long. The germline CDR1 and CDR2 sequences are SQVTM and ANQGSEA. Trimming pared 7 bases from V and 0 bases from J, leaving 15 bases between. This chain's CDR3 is CSGPGPWLNTEAFF. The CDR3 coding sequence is TGCAGCGGGCCGGGACCCTGGTTGAACACTGAAGCTTTCTTT.

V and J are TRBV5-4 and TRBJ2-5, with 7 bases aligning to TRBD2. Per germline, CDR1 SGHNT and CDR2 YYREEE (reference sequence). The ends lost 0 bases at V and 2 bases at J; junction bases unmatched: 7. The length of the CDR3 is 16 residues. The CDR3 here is CASSLGGSSGQETQYF. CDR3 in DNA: TGTGCCAGCAGCTTGGGCGGGTCTAGCGGACAAGAGACCCAGTACTTC.

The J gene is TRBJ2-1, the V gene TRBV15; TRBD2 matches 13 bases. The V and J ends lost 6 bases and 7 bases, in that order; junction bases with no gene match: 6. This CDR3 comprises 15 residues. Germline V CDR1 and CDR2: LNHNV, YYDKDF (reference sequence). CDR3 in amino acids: CATRSGLAGANEQFF. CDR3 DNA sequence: TGTGCCACCAGAAGTGGACTAGCGGGAGCGAATGAGCAGTTCTTC.

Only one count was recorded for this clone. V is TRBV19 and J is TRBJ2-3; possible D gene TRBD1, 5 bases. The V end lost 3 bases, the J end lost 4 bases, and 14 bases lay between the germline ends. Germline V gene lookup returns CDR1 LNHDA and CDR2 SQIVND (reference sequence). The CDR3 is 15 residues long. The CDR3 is CASSIRPQGADTQYF. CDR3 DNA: TGTGCCAGTAGTATCCGGCCTCAAGGGGCAGATACGCAGTATTTT.

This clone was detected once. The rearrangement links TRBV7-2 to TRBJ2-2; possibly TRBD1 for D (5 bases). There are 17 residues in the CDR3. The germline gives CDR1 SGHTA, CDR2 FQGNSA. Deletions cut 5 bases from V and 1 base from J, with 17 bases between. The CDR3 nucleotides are TGTGCCAGCAGCCCAAGCCACGGACACCTGAACACCGGGGAGCTGTTTTTT. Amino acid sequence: CASSPSHGHLNTGELFF.

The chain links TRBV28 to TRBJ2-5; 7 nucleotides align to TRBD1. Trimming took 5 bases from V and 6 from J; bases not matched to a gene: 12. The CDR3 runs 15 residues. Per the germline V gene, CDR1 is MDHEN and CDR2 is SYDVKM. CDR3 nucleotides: TGTGCCAGCAGTAGGATGACAGGGTTCTCAAAGACCCAGTACTTC. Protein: CASSRMTGFSKTQYF.

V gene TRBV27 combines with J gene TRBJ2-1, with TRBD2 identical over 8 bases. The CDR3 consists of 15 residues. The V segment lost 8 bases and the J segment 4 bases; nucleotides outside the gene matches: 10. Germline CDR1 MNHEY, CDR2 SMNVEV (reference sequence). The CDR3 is CASRRLAGTYNEQFF. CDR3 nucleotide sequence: TGTGCCAGCCGGCGGTTAGCGGGGACATACAATGAGCAGTTCTTC.

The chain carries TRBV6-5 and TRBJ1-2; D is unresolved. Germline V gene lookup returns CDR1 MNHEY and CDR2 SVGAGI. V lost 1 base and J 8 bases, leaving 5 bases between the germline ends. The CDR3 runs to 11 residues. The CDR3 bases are TGTGCCAGCAGTTACTTGGAGGGCTACACCTTC. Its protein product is CASSYLEGYTF.

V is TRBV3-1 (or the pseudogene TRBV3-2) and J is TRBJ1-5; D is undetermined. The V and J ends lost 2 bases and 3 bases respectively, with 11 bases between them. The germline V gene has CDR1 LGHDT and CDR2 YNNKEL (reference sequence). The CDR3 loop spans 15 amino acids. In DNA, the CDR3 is TGTGCCAGCAGCCAAATCTGGGATGTCAATCAGCCCCAGCATTTT. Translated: CASSQIWDVNQPQHF.

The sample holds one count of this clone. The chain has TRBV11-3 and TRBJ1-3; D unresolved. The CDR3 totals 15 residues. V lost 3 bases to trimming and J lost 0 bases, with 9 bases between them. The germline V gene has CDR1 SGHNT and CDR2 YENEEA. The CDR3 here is CASSFGRLSGNTIYF. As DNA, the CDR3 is TGTGCCAGCAGCTTCGGGCGGCTCTCTGGAAACACCATATATTTT.

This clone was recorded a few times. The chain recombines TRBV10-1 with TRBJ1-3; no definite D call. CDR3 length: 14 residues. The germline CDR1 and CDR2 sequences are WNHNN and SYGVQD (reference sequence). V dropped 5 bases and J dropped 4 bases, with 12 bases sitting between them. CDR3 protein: CASSSGPLGNTIYF. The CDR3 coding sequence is TGCGCCAGCAGTAGTGGCCCCCTAGGAAACACCATATATTTT.

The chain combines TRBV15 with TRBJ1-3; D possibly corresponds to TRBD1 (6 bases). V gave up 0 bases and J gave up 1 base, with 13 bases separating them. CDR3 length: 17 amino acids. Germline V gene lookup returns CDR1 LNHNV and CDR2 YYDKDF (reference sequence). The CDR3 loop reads CATSRELVDRSGNTIYF. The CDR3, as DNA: TGTGCCACCAGCAGAGAATTGGTGGACAGATCTGGAAACACCATATATTTT.

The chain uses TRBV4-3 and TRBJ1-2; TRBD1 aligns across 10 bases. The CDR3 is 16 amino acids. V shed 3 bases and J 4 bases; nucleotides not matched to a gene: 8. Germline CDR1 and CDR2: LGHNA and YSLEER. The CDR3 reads CASSHSGTGEAYGYTF. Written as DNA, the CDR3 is TGCGCCAGCAGCCATTCGGGGACAGGGGAGGCCTATGGCTACACCTTC.

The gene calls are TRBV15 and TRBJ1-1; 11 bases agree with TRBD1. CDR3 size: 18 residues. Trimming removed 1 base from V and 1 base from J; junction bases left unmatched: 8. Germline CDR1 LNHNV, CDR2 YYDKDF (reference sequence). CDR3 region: CATSRGTGGDVGNTEAFF. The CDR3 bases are TGTGCCACCAGCAGAGGGACAGGGGGCGACGTGGGGAACACTGAAGCTTTCTTT.

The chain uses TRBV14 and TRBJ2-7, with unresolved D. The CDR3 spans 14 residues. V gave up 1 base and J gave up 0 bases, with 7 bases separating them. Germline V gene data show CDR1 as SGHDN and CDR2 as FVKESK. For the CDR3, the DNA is TGTGCCAGCAGCCAAGGCGTTAGCTCCTACGAGCAGTACTTC. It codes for CASSQGVSSYEQYF.

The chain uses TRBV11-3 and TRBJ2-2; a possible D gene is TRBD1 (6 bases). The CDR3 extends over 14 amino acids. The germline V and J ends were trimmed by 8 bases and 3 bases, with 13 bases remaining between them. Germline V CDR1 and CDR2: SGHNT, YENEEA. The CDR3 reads CASRAGVDTGELFF. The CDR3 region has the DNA TGTGCCAGCCGGGCAGGGGTCGACACCGGGGAGCTGTTTTTT.

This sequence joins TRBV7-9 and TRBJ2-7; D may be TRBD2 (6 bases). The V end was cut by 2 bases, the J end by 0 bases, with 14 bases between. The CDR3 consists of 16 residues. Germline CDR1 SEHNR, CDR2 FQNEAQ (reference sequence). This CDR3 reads CASSLPGTGSSYEQYF. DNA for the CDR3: TGTGCCAGCAGCTTACCCGGGACTGGGAGCTCCTACGAGCAGTACTTC.

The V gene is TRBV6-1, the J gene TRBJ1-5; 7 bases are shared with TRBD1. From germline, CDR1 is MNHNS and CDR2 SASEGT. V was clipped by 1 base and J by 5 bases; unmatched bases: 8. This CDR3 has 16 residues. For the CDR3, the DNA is TGTGCCAGCAGTGAAGAAGGGGGCCAGGGACATCAGCCCCAGCATTTT. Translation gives CASSEEGGQGHQPQHF.

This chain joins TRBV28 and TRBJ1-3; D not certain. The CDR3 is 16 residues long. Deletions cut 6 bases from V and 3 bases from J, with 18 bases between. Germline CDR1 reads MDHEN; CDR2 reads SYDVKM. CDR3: CASSSPRAPYGNTIYF. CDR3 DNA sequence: TGTGCCAGCAGCTCGCCCCGGGCCCCTTATGGAAACACCATATATTTT.

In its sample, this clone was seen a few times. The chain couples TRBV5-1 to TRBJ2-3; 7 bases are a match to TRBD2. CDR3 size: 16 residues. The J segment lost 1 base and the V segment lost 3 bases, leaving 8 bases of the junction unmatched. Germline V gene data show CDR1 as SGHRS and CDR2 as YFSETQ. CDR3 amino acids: CASSSKRTSGTDTQYF. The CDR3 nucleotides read TGCGCCAGCAGCTCCAAACGGACTAGTGGCACAGATACGCAGTATTTT.

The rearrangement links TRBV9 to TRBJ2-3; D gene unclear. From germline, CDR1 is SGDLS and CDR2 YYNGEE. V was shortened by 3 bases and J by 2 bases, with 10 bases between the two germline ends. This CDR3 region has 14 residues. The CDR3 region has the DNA TGTGCCAGCAGCGGTCTAGAGGTCACAGATACGCAGTATTTT. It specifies CASSGLEVTDTQYF.

This CDR3 is CASSYAGGGETQYF. Written as DNA, the CDR3 is TGTGCCAGCAGTTACGCCGGGGGTGGGGAGACCCAGTACTTC. The chain recombines TRBV6-5 with TRBJ2-5, with D tentatively TRBD2 (6 bases). Per the germline V gene, CDR1 is MNHEY and CDR2 is SVGAGI. The V end was cut by 2 bases, the J end by 5 bases, with 12 bases between. This CDR3 spans 14 amino acids.

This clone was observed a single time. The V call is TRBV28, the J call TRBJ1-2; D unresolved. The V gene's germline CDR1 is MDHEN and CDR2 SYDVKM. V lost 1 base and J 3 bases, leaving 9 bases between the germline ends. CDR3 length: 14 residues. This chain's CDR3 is CASSLLGGDYGYTF. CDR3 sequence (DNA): TGTGCCAGCAGTTTATTAGGCGGTGACTATGGCTACACCTTC.

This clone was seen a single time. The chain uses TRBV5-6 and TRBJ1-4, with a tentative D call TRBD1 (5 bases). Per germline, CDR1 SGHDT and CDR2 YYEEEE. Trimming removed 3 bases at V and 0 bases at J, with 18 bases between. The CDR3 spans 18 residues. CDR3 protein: CASSWGRDGVATNEKLFF. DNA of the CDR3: TGTGCCAGCAGCTGGGGTCGGGACGGGGTTGCAACTAATGAAAAACTGTTTTTT.